This is a list of T cell receptor beta chains from one sample in a study of CD8+ T cells in alopecia areata. Some clones are missing from TCRdb's copy, which holds only in-frame ones; the method was immunoSEQ multiplex PCR. The sample has 170,000 or so clones, around three fifths seen once. The sample consisted of CD4+ T cells sorted from blood, taken at week 0. Receptor source: a human donor with alopecia areata. Both conserved end residues are part of each CDR3. The order of the fields is CDR3 protein, CDR3 DNA, J gene, D gene, V gene, clone size. D genes are given only for firm matches. Size is stated for part of the rows, as once, few or many counts, or as a class when the clone is expanded.

CDR3 protein: CASGTYRDRGLSSTDTQYF
CDR3 DNA: TGTGCCAGCGGTACTTACCGGGACAGGGGGCTTTCTAGCACAGATACGCAGTATTTT
J gene: TRBJ2-3
D gene: TRBD1
V gene: TRBV14
clone size: few

CDR3 protein: CSVGGQQNTEAFF
CDR3 DNA: TGCAGCGTTGGGGGACAGCAAAACACTGAAGCTTTCTTT
J gene: TRBJ1-1
D gene: TRBD1
V gene: TRBV29-1
clone size: .

CDR3 protein: CATSRLRGIGELFF
CDR3 DNA: TGTGCCACCAGCAGATTGAGGGGGATCGGGGAGCTGTTTTTT
J gene: TRBJ2-2
D gene: .
V gene: TRBV15
clone size: .

CDR3 protein: CASSFHQGVQEKLFF
CDR3 DNA: TGTGCCAGCAGCTTCCACCAGGGGGTACAGGAAAAACTGTTTTTT
J gene: TRBJ1-4
D gene: TRBD1
V gene: TRBV7-2
clone size: .

CDR3 protein: CASSLSQGTHREQYF
CDR3 DNA: TGCGCCAGCAGCTTGTCACAGGGGACCCACCGCGAGCAGTACTTC
J gene: TRBJ2-7
D gene: TRBD1
V gene: TRBV5-1
clone size: once

CDR3 protein: CASTREGAGYTF
CDR3 DNA: TGTGCCAGCACCCGCGAGGGTGCTGGCTACACCTTC
J gene: TRBJ1-2
D gene: .
V gene: TRBV7-9
clone size: few

CDR3 protein: CASSFDTGSSGANVLTF
CDR3 DNA: TGCGCCAGCAGCTTTGATACAGGGAGCTCTGGGGCCAACGTCCTGACTTTC
J gene: TRBJ2-6
D gene: .
V gene: TRBV5-1
clone size: .

CDR3 protein: CASSGRQGTGANVLTF
CDR3 DNA: TGCGCCAGCAGCGGACGACAGGGGACGGGGGCCAACGTCCTGACTTTC
J gene: TRBJ2-6
D gene: TRBD1
V gene: TRBV5-1
clone size: .

CDR3 protein: CASSLTSSYNEQFF
CDR3 DNA: TGCGCCAGCAGCTTGACATCCTCCTACAATGAGCAGTTCTTC
J gene: TRBJ2-1
D gene: .
V gene: TRBV5-1
clone size: .

CDR3 protein: CASQRGETQYF
CDR3 DNA: TGTGCCTCCCAACGGGGGGAGACCCAGTACTTC
J gene: TRBJ2-5
D gene: .
V gene: TRBV7-9
clone size: few

CDR3 protein: CASSAGQGNYGYTF
CDR3 DNA: TGTGCCAGCAGTGCTGGCCAGGGCAACTATGGCTACACCTTC
J gene: TRBJ1-2
D gene: .
V gene: TRBV6-1
clone size: .

CDR3 protein: CASSPLKLERSSTDTQYF
CDR3 DNA: TGTGCCAGCTCACCCCTAAAACTAGAACGATCGAGCACAGATACGCAGTATTTT
J gene: TRBJ2-3
D gene: .
V gene: TRBV18
clone size: .

CDR3 protein: CAWSGNGLSSYEQYF
CDR3 DNA: TGTGCCTGGAGTGGTAACGGCTTGAGCTCCTACGAGCAGTACTTC
J gene: TRBJ2-7
D gene: .
V gene: TRBV30
clone size: .

CDR3 protein: CASSLVSDSPLHF
CDR3 DNA: TGTGCCAGCAGCTTAGTTAGTGATTCACCCCTCCACTTT
J gene: TRBJ1-6
D gene: .
V gene: TRBV11-3
clone size: .

CDR3 protein: CSVEDLHKVF
CDR3 DNA: TGCAGCGTTGAAGATCTTCATAAGGTCTTC
J gene: TRBJ1-2
D gene: .
V gene: TRBV29-1
clone size: .

CDR3 protein: CASSQSDFGGNHNSPLHF
CDR3 DNA: TGCGCCAGCAGTCAATCGGATTTCGGGGGTAATCATAATTCACCCCTCCACTTT
J gene: TRBJ1-6
D gene: .
V gene: TRBV23-1
clone size: .

CDR3 protein: CASSYAGVVGGYTF
CDR3 DNA: TGTGCCAGCAGTTATGCAGGCGTAGTGGGAGGCTACACCTTC
J gene: TRBJ1-2
D gene: .
V gene: TRBV6-5
clone size: .

CDR3 protein: CSAGQVLSGANVLTF
CDR3 DNA: TGCAGCGCAGGACAGGTCCTCTCTGGGGCCAACGTCCTGACTTTC
J gene: TRBJ2-6
D gene: TRBD1
V gene: TRBV29-1
clone size: .

CDR3 protein: CSVDFWGAGELFF
CDR3 DNA: TGCAGCGTTGATTTCTGGGGGGCCGGGGAGCTGTTTTTT
J gene: TRBJ2-2
D gene: .
V gene: TRBV29-1
clone size: .

CDR3 protein: CSVRTGGYGYTF
CDR3 DNA: TGCAGCGTAAGGACGGGGGGCTATGGCTACACCTTC
J gene: TRBJ1-2
D gene: .
V gene: TRBV29-1
clone size: .

CDR3 protein: CAWSATAYEQYF
CDR3 DNA: TGTGCCTGGAGTGCGACAGCCTACGAGCAGTACTTC
J gene: TRBJ2-7
D gene: .
V gene: TRBV30
clone size: .

CDR3 protein: CASSLTSEQYF
CDR3 DNA: TGCGCCAGCAGCCTCACCTCCGAGCAGTACTTC
J gene: TRBJ2-7
D gene: .
V gene: TRBV10-2
clone size: few

CDR3 protein: CASSQDPREPQHF
CDR3 DNA: TGCGCCAGCAGCCAAGATCCGCGGGAGCCCCAGCATTTT
J gene: TRBJ1-5
D gene: .
V gene: TRBV4-1
clone size: .

CDR3 protein: CASSSTPGGPPETQYF
CDR3 DNA: TGCGCCAGCAGCTCGACACCCGGGGGGCCTCCGGAGACCCAGTACTTC
J gene: TRBJ2-5
D gene: .
V gene: TRBV5-1
clone size: many

CDR3 protein: CASSEGGFYGYTF
CDR3 DNA: TGTGCCAGCAGTGAGGGTGGATTCTATGGCTACACCTTC
J gene: TRBJ1-2
D gene: .
V gene: TRBV25-1
clone size: .